A single sample gave rise to the 3 T cell receptor beta chains below, sequenced in a study of blood T cell repertoires in COVID-19. TCRdb's table, derived via immunoSEQ multiplex PCR, lists solely in-frame clones and lacks some. The top ten hold 10% to 15% of the sample, which has approximately 440,000 clones, 88% seen once. Sequenced material: peripheral blood. The receptors here all came from a woman aged 45-65 years with COVID-19, enrolled during active disease.

The CDR3 region has the DNA TGCGCCAGCAGCGCCAGTGGGACAGCCAACACCGGGGAGCTGTTTTTT. Translation: CASSASGTANTGELFF. V gene TRBV10-1 combines with J gene TRBJ2-2, with 7 nucleotides matching TRBD1. CDR1 is WNHNN, CDR2 SYGVQD, per germline (reference sequence). The junction had 9 bases not matched to a gene; V was cut back by 6 bases and J by 2 bases. The CDR3 is made up of 16 amino acids.

The chain employs TRBV5-1 and TRBJ1-6, with 9 bases fitting TRBD1. This CDR3 contains 17 residues. CDR1 and CDR2 (germline): SGHRS, YFSETQ. Losses at the gene ends were 7 bases for V and 0 bases for J; bases not matched to a gene: 8. The CDR3 DNA reads TGCGCCAGCGGACAAACAGGGGGCAGCTCCTATAATTCACCCCTCCACTTT. It yields the protein CASGQTGGSSYNSPLHF.

About this clone: The sample holds other DNA sequences that translate to the same CDR3. The chain combines TRBV12-3 or TRBV12-4 with TRBJ1-5, with TRBD1 as a possible D gene (5 bases). The CDR3 runs to 13 residues. Between the trimmed V and J ends, which lost 2 bases and 4 bases, there was a span of 6 bases. The CDR3 protein is CASSLQGNQPQHF. CDR3 in DNA: TGTGCCAGCAGTTTACAGGGTAATCAGCCCCAGCATTTT.